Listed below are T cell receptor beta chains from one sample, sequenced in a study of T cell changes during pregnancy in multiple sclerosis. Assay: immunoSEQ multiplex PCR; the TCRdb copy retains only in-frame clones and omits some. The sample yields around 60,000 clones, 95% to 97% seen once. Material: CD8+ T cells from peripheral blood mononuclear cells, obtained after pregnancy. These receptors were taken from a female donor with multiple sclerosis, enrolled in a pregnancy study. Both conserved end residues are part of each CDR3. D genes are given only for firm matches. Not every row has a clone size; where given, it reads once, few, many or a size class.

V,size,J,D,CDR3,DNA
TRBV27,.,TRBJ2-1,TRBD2,CASSLTGTTSAVQFF,TGTGCCAGCAGTCTTACCGGGACTACTAGCGCGGTGCAGTTCTTC
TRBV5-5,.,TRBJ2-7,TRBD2,CASSLAVGEGEQYF,TGTGCCAGCAGCTTGGCAGTAGGGGAGGGCGAGCAGTACTTC
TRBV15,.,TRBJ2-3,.,CATSRDIADTQYF,TGTGCCACCAGCAGAGATATAGCAGATACGCAGTATTTT
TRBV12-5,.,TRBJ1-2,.,CASGPTGPHGYGYTF,TGTGCTAGTGGACCTACAGGGCCCCACGGCTATGGCTACACCTTC
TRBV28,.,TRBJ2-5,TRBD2,CASSLSASGREDQETQYF,TGTGCCAGCAGTTTATCGGCAAGCGGGAGAGAGGACCAAGAGACCCAGTACTTC
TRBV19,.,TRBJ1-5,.,CASSIDHTGPQHF,TGTGCCAGTAGTATAGATCACACGGGGCCCCAGCATTTT
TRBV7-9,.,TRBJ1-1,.,CASSLGRGGGGNTEAFF,TGTGCCAGCAGCTTAGGGAGGGGTGGAGGCGGGAACACTGAAGCTTTCTTT
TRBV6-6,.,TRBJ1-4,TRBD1,CASSYRGGEKLFF,TGTGCCAGCAGCTACAGGGGTGGGGAAAAACTGTTTTTT
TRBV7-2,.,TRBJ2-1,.,CASSRLISGVDNEQFF,TGTGCCAGCAGCCGCTTGATTTCGGGAGTGGACAATGAGCAGTTCTTC
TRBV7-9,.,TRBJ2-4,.,CASSLLLNTALAKNIQYF,TGTGCCAGCAGCTTATTGCTCAACACAGCACTAGCCAAAAACATTCAGTACTTC
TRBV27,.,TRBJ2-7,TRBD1,CASSPGGPPLHEQYF,TGTGCCAGCAGTCCAGGGGGCCCCCCACTTCACGAGCAGTACTTC
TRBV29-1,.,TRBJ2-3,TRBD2,CSVAWKGGVGKIGDTQYF,TGCAGCGTTGCTTGGAAGGGAGGGGTGGGGAAGATTGGAGATACGCAGTATTTT
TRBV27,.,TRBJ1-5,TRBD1,CASSYSTPQGAHQPQHF,TGTGCCAGCAGTTACTCCACCCCCCAGGGGGCACATCAGCCCCAGCATTTT
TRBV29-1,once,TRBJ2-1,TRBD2,CSVVREGLEQFF,TGCAGCGTTGTGCGGGAGGGCCTCGAGCAGTTCTTC
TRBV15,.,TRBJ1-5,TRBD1,CATSRDRQGSQPQHF,TGTGCCACCAGCAGAGATCGACAGGGGAGTCAGCCCCAGCATTTT
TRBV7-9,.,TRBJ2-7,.,CASSPAPGNEQYF,TGTGCCAGCAGCCCGGCTCCAGGTAACGAGCAGTACTTC
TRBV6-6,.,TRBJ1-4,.,CASLSGTNEKLFF,TGTGCCAGCCTCAGCGGGACTAATGAAAAACTGTTTTTT
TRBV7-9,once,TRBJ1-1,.,CASSPREGRNTEAFF,TGTGCCAGCAGCCCCCGGGAGGGGAGGAACACTGAAGCTTTCTTT
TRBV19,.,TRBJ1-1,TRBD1,CASSTYRGNTEAFF,TGTGCCAGTAGTACCTACAGGGGGAACACTGAAGCTTTCTTT
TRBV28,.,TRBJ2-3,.,CASYKQGGTDTQYF,TGTGCCAGCTATAAACAGGGTGGCACAGATACGCAGTATTTT
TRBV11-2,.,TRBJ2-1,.,CASSSQNEQFF,TGTGCCAGCAGCTCCCAGAATGAGCAGTTCTTC
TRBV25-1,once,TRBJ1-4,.,CASSPMWVGRYEKLFF,TGTGCCAGCTCCCCTATGTGGGTTGGGCGATATGAAAAACTGTTTTTT
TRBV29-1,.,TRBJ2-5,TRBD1,CSVRDRGRAETQYF,TGCAGCGTCCGGGACAGGGGGCGCGCCGAGACCCAGTACTTC
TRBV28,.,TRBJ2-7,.,CASSLGVTMGQYF,TGTGCCAGCAGTTTAGGAGTCACGATGGGGCAGTACTTC
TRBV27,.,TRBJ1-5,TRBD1,CASSSQDGTGMYAGNQPQHF,TGTGCCAGCAGTTCCCAAGACGGGACAGGGATGTATGCCGGGAATCAGCCCCAGCATTTT
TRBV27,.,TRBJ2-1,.,CASTTGAGYNEQFF,TGTGCCAGCACCACAGGGGCGGGGTACAATGAGCAGTTCTTC
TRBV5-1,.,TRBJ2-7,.,CASSLGETTSFRARWYEQYF,TGCGCCAGCAGCTTGGGCGAAACAACTAGCTTTCGGGCTAGGTGGTACGAGCAGTACTTC
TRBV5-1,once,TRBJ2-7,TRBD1,CASSAGTGSYEQYF,TGCGCCAGCAGCGCCGGGACAGGTTCCTACGAGCAGTACTTC
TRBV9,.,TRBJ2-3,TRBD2,CATEGLAGGSTDTQYF,TGTGCCACCGAAGGACTAGCGGGAGGTAGTACAGATACGCAGTATTTT
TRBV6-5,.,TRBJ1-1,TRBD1,CASSQSGQDTEAFF,TGTGCCAGCAGTCAATCCGGACAGGACACTGAAGCTTTCTTT
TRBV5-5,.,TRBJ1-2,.,CASSLDRRIGGYTF,TGTGCCAGCAGCTTGGACAGAAGGATCGGTGGCTACACCTTC
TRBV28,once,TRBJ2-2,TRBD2,CASSPGLAVTGELFF,TGTGCCAGCAGCCCGGGACTAGCGGTCACCGGGGAGCTGTTTTTT
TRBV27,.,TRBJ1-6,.,CASSLFAVEYSPLHF,TGTGCCAGCAGTTTATTCGCGGTCGAATATTCACCCCTCCACTTT
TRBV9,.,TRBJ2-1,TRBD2,CASSVGAGGGNEQFF,TGTGCCAGCAGCGTAGGAGCGGGAGGGGGTAATGAGCAGTTCTTC
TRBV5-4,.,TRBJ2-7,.,CASSLGGQFHRSYEQYF,TGTGCCAGCAGCTTGGGAGGACAGTTCCATCGCTCCTACGAGCAGTACTTC
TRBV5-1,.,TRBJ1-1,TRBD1,CASSFSGGTEAFF,TGCGCCAGCAGCTTTTCAGGGGGAACTGAAGCTTTCTTT
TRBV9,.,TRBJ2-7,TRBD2,CASSVGTSDSYEQYF,TGTGCCAGCAGCGTAGGGACTAGCGATTCCTACGAGCAGTACTTC
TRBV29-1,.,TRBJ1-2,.,CSVPWSDGYTF,TGCAGCGTCCCCTGGTCGGATGGCTACACCTTC
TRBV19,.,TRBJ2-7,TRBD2,CATSPREGYEQYF,TGTGCCACCTCTCCCAGGGAGGGTTACGAGCAGTACTTC
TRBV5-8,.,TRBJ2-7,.,CASSGRGSSSYEQYF,TGTGCCAGCAGCGGCCGGGGGTCCAGCTCCTACGAGCAGTACTTC